This is a list of T cell receptor beta chains from one sample in a study of blood T cells in healthy people across ages. MiXCR, run by TCRdb on the 5' RACE reads, gives a single entry per CDR3 protein. The table records some 1.8 million distinct CDR3 sequences, about 39% of them present only once. Sequencing was done on a sample of blood. The receptors were gathered from a human donor in good health. The CDR3 runs from the conserved cysteine through the conserved F or W. Fields, in order: J gene, clone size, D gene, V gene, CDR3 DNA, CDR3 protein. D genes are given only for firm matches. The size field is filled for only some rows; it gives once, few, many or a size class.

>TRBJ2-3|.|TRBD1|TRBV9
TGTGCCAGCAGCACAACGGACAGGCGCACAGATACGCAGTATTTT
CASSTTDRRTDTQYF
>TRBJ1-2|.|TRBD1|TRBV5-1
TGCGCCAGCAGCTTGGGGTCCGGACAGGGCCGCTATGGCTACACCTTC
CASSLGSGQGRYGYTF
>TRBJ2-1|.|.|TRBV5-4
TGTGCCAGCAGCTTCTGGGTCAGGGGTGAGCAGTTCTTC
CASSFWVRGEQFF
>TRBJ2-7|few|.|TRBV6-1
TGTGCCAGCACCCTATTGAGCTCCTACGAGCGGTACTTC
CASTLLSSYERYF
>TRBJ2-7|.|TRBD1|TRBV20-1
TGCAGTGCTCCACAGGGGATATCCTACAATGAGCAGTACTTC
CSAPQGISYNEQYF
>TRBJ1-1|few|TRBD1|TRBV6-6
TGTGCCAGCACAAACTCAGGGGGTGAAAACACTGAAGCTTTCTTT
CASTNSGGENTEAFF
>TRBJ1-2|.|.|TRBV5-4
TGTGCCAGCAACTCCTACACGTACGCGAGGCATGGCTACACCTTC
CASNSYTYARHGYTF
>TRBJ1-1|.|.|TRBV7-9
TGTGCCAGCAGCTGGGCTGGCAGGAGTGAAGCTTTCTTT
CASSWAGRSEAFF
>TRBJ2-5|.|.|TRBV20-1
TGCAGTGCTACCGTCGGAGGGTCTCAAGAGACCCAGTACTTC
CSATVGGSQETQYF
>TRBJ1-5|.|.|TRBV7-2
TGTGCCAGCACCGACGATGGGGGTTTGAATCAGCCCCAGCATTTT
CASTDDGGLNQPQHF
>TRBJ1-4|once|.|TRBV5-6
TGTGCCAGCAGCGTGGGAAGTGAAAAACTGTTTTTT
CASSVGSEKLFF
>TRBJ2-3|few|TRBD2|TRBV12-3/TRBV12-4
TGTGCCAGCAGTTTGGGACTAGCGGGGCAGACAGATACGCAGTATTTT
CASSLGLAGQTDTQYF
>TRBJ2-1|.|.|TRBV6-6
TGTACCAGCAGTTACCGAGGACTCCTAAATGAGCAGTTCTTC
CTSSYRGLLNEQFF
>TRBJ1-2|few|.|TRBV7-9
TGTGCCAGCAGCTCCCCTCGGGCGGGGGCCTATGGCTACACCTTC
CASSSPRAGAYGYTF
>TRBJ2-1|.|TRBD2|TRBV12-3/TRBV12-4
TGTGCCAGCAGTTATACTAGCGGGGGGCCACAGTTCTTC
CASSYTSGGPQFF